The sequence of this T cell receptor beta chain was determined in a study of blood T cell repertoires in COVID-19 (dated by TCRdb to about 2020). A note on the overall study: Samples from collaborators originated in the United States, Italy and Spain and spanned both the acute and convalescent phases of COVID-19. The dataset comprised deeply sampled blood TCRbeta repertoires from subjects exposed to, actively infected with, or recovered from COVID-19. Where available, HLA class I and class II types were obtained from metadata supplied by the sample provider rather than from assay-based typing. The samples were drawn from two sources: the first 160 participants of the ongoing ImmuneRACE study, and 1,000 to 1,500 subjects contributed by 6 global collaborators. A de-identified subject ID, COVID-19 status, age in years and sex were almost always included in the sample metadata. The prospective study material was composed of cDNA or gDNA derived from T cells, B-cell-depleted T cells, or PBMCs. The repertoires were released in a freely available public database intended as a resource for research on the immune response to SARS-CoV-2. The paper's findings and limits, for the study overall: How much clinical and demographic metadata was included differed by source and by participant, and the metadata was provided uncurated.

CDR1 MDHEN and CDR2 SYDVKM are derived from the germline V gene. Trimming costs V 1 base and J 4 bases, and their ends lie 13 bases apart. Inclusive of the bounding cysteine and phenylalanine, the CDR3 is 15 residues long. Of all the DNA, just the CDR3 is kept, 45 bases in frame from base 1. Note on this clone: No cognate antigen has been identified for it. Per-base quality was not reported, and no clone a single base away is much larger than it.

The collaborating institutions used their own protocols to collect whole blood in K2EDTA tubes. For TCRbeta analysis, collaborators shipped samples in one of three forms: frozen whole blood, isolated PBMCs, or DNA extracted from either of those sample types. TCRbeta CDR3 regions were amplified from genomic DNA by means of the immunoSEQ Assay, a bias-controlled multiplex PCR. Per the source publication's procedure: Nucleated cell counts per sample were estimated from amplification of reference gene primers within the assay. To quantify the absolute abundance of each unique TCRbeta CDR3 rearrangement, sequence reads were collapsed and filtered. For each sample, productive Simpson clonality was calculated as the square root of Simpson's diversity index over productive rearrangements. TCRdb limited this immuneACCESS table to in-frame rearrangements with V and J called. A share of clones is missing; checked studies link under half to unresolved V genes, and the rest is unexplained. The V and J calls and the clone size are those of that table, but D and trimming were determined from the DNA. Across this sample there are 90,000 to 110,000 clones, with approximately 82% seen only once. About 20% of the sample rests with the top ten.

This sequence was found in a woman aged 60-75 years with acute or convalescent COVID-19. The sample consisted of peripheral blood. The sequence is built from TRBV28 and TRBJ1-2, with TRBD1 as a weak D call on 6 bases. The CDR3 protein: CASSLFATGLYGYTF. At the DNA level, the sequence is TGTGCCAGCAGTTTATTTGCCACAGGGCTCTATGGCTACACCTTC.